One sample yielded the 17 T cell receptor beta chains listed below, sequenced in a study of blood T cell repertoires in COVID-19. The assay was immunoSEQ multiplex PCR, and TCRdb's table has in-frame clones only and misses some. In the table there are 65,000 to 75,000 clones, roughly 89% of which are singletons. The sequenced material came from peripheral blood. The receptors derive from a woman aged 50 to 60 with active COVID-19.

The genes are TRBV3-1 (or the pseudogene TRBV3-2) and TRBJ2-1, with 14 bases that match TRBD2. Losses at the gene ends were 5 bases for V and 1 base for J; bases not matched to a gene: 4. The length of the CDR3 is 17 residues. Germline V gene lookup returns CDR1 LGHDT and CDR2 YNNKEL (reference sequence). Here the CDR3 DNA reads TGTGCCAGCAGCTGGACTAGCGGGGGGTTTTCCTACAATGAGCAGTTCTTC. It translates to CASSWTSGGFSYNEQFF.

The chain recombines TRBV29-1 with TRBJ2-1; TRBD1 might be the D (5 bases). Trimming removed 6 bases at V and 9 bases at J, with 9 bases between. CDR1 SQVTM and CDR2 ANQGSEA come from the germline V gene. The CDR3 contains 10 residues. The CDR3 nucleotides are TGCAGCGTGGCAGGGATTGAGCAGTTCTTC. This sequence encodes CSVAGIEQFF.

The V and J genes are TRBV7-3 and TRBJ1-6; D might be TRBD1 (6 bases). From germline, CDR1 is SGHTA and CDR2 FQGTGA. CDR3 length equals 14 residues. V was trimmed by 4 bases and J by 9 bases, leaving 13 bases between them. CDR3 region: CASSSKPGVSPLHF. In nucleotides, the CDR3 is TGTGCCAGCAGCTCAAAGCCAGGGGTTTCACCCCTCCACTTT.

The chain combines TRBV6-5 with TRBJ2-7, with TRBD1 as a possible D gene (6 bases). The V end lost 0 bases, the J end lost 2 bases, and 14 bases lay between the germline ends. The CDR3 runs 16 residues. The germline V gene has CDR1 MNHEY and CDR2 SVGAGI. As DNA, the CDR3 is TGTGCCAGCAGTTACTCTAGACAGGTGGAGACCTACGAGCAGTACTTC. This encodes CASSYSRQVETYEQYF.

V gene TRBV10-1 combines with J gene TRBJ1-1, with TRBD1 matching 8 bases. CDR3 length: 14 amino acids. Trimming cost V 5 bases and J 5 bases; bases outside gene matches: 7. Per the germline V gene, CDR1 is WNHNN and CDR2 is SYGVQD (reference sequence). This chain's CDR3 is CASSLDRGGTEAFF. In DNA form, the CDR3 reads TGCGCCAGCAGTTTAGACAGGGGAGGGACTGAAGCTTTCTTT.

The DNA of the CDR3 is TGTGCCAGCACCCCGGGGCAAAGGCGGGAGATACCCACAGATACGCAGTATTTT. Protein: CASTPGQRREIPTDTQYF. This chain links TRBV9 with TRBJ2-3, with 7 bases aligning to TRBD2. V shed 6 bases, J shed 2 bases, and the junction held 18 bases outside the gene matches. Per the germline V gene, CDR1 is SGDLS and CDR2 is YYNGEE. This CDR3 has 18 residues.

The V and J genes are TRBV2 and TRBJ1-1, with a weak D call TRBD1 (6 bases). The CDR3 is made up of 15 amino acids. Germline lookup yields CDR1 SNHLY and CDR2 FYNNEI. V lost 8 bases, J lost 5 bases, and 21 bases lay in between. The CDR3 spells CASERSGAGQTEAFF. The CDR3 DNA reads as TGTGCCAGCGAACGCTCAGGGGCGGGTCAGACTGAAGCTTTCTTT. The entire variable domain, with the rest obtained from reference TRBV2 and TRBJ1-1, is as follows: EPEVTQTPSHQVTQMGQEVILRCVPISNHLYFYWYRQILGQKVEFLVSFYNNEISEKSEIFDDQFSVERPDGSNFTLKIRSTKLEDSAMYFCASERSGAGQTEAFFGQGTRLTVV.

With regard to this clone: At the DNA level, this CDR3 is encoded by other sequences in the same sample as well. The gene calls are TRBV6-5 and TRBJ2-7; D ambiguous. The V gene lost 6 bases and the J gene lost 2 bases, with 5 bases spanning the gap. The germline V gene has CDR1 MNHEY and CDR2 SVGAGI. The CDR3 has 11 residues. The CDR3 loop reads CASRAPYEQYF. In nucleotides, the CDR3 is TGTGCCAGCAGGGCCCCCTACGAGCAGTACTTC.

The rearrangement links TRBV9 to TRBJ2-1, with 9 bases identical to TRBD2. V shed 0 bases and J 8 bases; nucleotides not matched to a gene: 12. Germline V gene sequence: CDR1 SGDLS, CDR2 YYNGEE. The CDR3 spans 17 residues. CDR3 DNA sequence: TGTGCCAGCAGCGTAGGATTTGGGCTAGCGGGACGGGATGAGCAGTTCTTC. This sequence encodes CASSVGFGLAGRDEQFF.

The table lists this clone with a few counts. The chain joins TRBV4-2 to TRBJ1-6, with 8 positions matching TRBD1. The V gene's germline CDR1 is LGHNA and CDR2 YNFKEQ. V was clipped by 1 base and J by 7 bases; unmatched bases: 6. The CDR3 totals 16 residues. CDR3 nucleotide sequence: TGTGCCAGCAGCCAAGCGCCGCAGGGGGCGAATTCACCCCTCCACTTT. Its translation is CASSQAPQGANSPLHF.

The chain employs TRBV5-1 and TRBJ1-2; 9 nucleotides match TRBD1. The V gene's germline CDR1 is SGHRS and CDR2 YFSETQ. The CDR3 has 16 residues. V was clipped by 4 bases and J by 0 bases; unmatched bases: 7. CDR3 nucleotide sequence: TGCGCCAGCAGCACGGGGGACAGGGTACCTAACTATGGCTACACCTTC. This gives the protein CASSTGDRVPNYGYTF.

The chain combines TRBV30 with TRBJ2-7; 13 positions agree with TRBD2. CDR3 length: 17 residues. Germline trimming cut 1 base from V and 2 bases from J; bases unmatched to any gene: 8. Germline-derived CDR1 and CDR2 are GTSNPN and SVGIG (reference sequence). The CDR3 loop is CAWSGLAGGRITYEQYF. CDR3 coding DNA: TGTGCCTGGAGTGGACTAGCGGGAGGCCGCATTACCTACGAGCAGTACTTC.

This chain links TRBV28 with TRBJ2-7; TRBD2 is a possible D gene (6 bases). V lost 5 bases, J lost 4 bases, and 18 bases lay in between. Germline V gene sequence: CDR1 MDHEN, CDR2 SYDVKM. The CDR3 loop spans 15 amino acids. CDR3: CASSARAGRTYEQYF. In DNA, the CDR3 is TGTGCCAGCAGTGCCCGTGCCGGGAGAACTTACGAGCAGTACTTC.

This chain joins TRBV6-5 and TRBJ1-2; D unclear. Trimming removed 0 bases at V and 8 bases at J, with 10 bases between. The CDR3 spans 13 residues. The V gene's germline CDR1 is MNHEY and CDR2 SVGAGI. CDR3 in amino acids: CASSYSGSGGYTF. The DNA of the CDR3 is TGTGCCAGCAGTTACTCAGGGTCGGGAGGCTACACCTTC.

In its sample, this clone was seen once. This chain joins TRBV9 and TRBJ2-2; D is unresolved. V shed 0 bases and J shed 6 bases, with 12 bases lying between them. The CDR3 sequence is 15 residues long. Germline V CDR1 and CDR2: SGDLS, YYNGEE. In DNA form, the CDR3 reads TGTGCCAGCAGCGTAGGTAGTCGTCTCGCCGGGGAGCTGTTTTTT. This encodes CASSVGSRLAGELFF.

The chain carries TRBV11-1 and TRBJ2-1; 9 bases are shared with TRBD1. V lost 3 bases, J lost 7 bases, and 4 bases stayed unmatched. Per the germline V gene, CDR1 is SGHAT and CDR2 is FQDESV (reference sequence). The CDR3 has 14 residues. CDR3 nucleotides: TGTGCCAGCAGCTTGGGACAGGGATGGAATGAGCAGTTCTTC. It yields the protein CASSLGQGWNEQFF.

This clone was picked up one time. The V call is TRBV27, the J call TRBJ2-1; TRBD2 matches at 10 bases. With 6 bases clipped from V and 4 bases from J, the junction kept 9 bases outside the gene matches. Germline V lookup: CDR1 MNHEY, CDR2 SMNVEV (reference sequence). This CDR3 is built from 16 residues. The chain's CDR3 is CASSQSGTSDYNEQFF. As DNA, the CDR3 is TGTGCCAGCAGCCAGTCCGGGACTAGCGATTACAATGAGCAGTTCTTC.